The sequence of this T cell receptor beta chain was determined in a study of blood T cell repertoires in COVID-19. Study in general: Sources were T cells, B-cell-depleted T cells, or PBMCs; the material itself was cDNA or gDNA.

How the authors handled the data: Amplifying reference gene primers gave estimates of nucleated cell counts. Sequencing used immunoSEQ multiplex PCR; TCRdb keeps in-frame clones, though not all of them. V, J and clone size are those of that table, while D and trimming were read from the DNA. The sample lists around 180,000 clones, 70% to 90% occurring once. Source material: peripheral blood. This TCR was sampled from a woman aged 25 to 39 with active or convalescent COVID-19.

CDR3 bases: TGTGCCAGCGGGGGGAGCGTAAACACCATATATTTT. It is translated as CASGGSVNTIYF. The chain employs TRBV6-6 and TRBJ1-3; possibly TRBD1 for D (5 bases). CDR3 length: 12 residues. The V end was cut by 8 bases, the J end by 6 bases, with 11 bases between. From germline, CDR1 is MNHNY and CDR2 SVGAGI (reference sequence).